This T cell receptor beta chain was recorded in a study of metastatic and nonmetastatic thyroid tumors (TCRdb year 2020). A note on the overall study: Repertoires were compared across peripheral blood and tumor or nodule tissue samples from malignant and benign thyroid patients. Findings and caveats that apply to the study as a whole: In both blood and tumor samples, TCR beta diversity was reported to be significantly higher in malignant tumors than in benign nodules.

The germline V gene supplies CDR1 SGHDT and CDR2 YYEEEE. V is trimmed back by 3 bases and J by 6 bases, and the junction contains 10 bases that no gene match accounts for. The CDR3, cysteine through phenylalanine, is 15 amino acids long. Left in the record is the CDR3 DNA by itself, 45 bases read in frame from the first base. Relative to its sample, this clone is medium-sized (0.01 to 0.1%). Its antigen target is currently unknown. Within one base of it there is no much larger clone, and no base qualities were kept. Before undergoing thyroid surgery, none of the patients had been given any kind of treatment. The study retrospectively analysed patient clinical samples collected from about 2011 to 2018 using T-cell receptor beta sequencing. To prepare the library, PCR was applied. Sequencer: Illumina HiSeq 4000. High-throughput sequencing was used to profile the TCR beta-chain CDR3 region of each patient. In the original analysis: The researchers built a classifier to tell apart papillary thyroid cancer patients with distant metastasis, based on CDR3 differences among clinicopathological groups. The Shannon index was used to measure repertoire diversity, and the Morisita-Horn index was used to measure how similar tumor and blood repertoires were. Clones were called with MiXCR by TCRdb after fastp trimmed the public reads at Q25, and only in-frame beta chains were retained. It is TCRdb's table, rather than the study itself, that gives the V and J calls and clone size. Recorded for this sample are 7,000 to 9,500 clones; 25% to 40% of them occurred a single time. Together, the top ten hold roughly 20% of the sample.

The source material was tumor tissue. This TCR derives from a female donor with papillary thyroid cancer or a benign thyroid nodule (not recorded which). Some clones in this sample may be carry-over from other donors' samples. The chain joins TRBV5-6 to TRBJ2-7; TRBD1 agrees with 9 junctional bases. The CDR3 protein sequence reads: CASSSGWDRDVEQYF. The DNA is TGTGCCAGCAGCTCAGGATGGGACAGGGATGTCGAGCAGTACTTC.